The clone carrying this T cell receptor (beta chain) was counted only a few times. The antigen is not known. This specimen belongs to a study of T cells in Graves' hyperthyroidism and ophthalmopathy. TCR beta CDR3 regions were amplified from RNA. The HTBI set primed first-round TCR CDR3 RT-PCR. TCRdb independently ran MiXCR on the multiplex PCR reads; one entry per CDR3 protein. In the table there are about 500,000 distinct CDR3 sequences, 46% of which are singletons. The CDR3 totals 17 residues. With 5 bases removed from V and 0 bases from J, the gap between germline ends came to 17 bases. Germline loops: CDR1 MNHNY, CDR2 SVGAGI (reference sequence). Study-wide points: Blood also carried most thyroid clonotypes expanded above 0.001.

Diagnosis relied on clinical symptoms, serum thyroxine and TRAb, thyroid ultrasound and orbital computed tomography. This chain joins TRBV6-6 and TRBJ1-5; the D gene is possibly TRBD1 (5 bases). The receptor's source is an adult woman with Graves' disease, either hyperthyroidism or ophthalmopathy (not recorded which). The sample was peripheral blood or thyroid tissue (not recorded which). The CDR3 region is CASSLPGGDGSNQPQHF. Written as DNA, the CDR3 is TGTGCCAGCAGTCTACCTGGGGGAGACGGTAGCAATCAGCCCCAGCATTTT.